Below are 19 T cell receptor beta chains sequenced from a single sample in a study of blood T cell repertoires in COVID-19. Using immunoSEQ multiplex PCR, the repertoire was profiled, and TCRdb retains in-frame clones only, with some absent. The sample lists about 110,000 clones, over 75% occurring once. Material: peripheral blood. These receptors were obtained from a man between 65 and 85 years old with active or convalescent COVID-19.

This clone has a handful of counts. CDR3 nucleotides: TGTGCCAGCAGTTTGGGACAGGGGGTATACTCACCCCTCCACTTT. It specifies CASSLGQGVYSPLHF. This sequence joins TRBV27 and TRBJ1-6, with 11 bases matching TRBD1. The CDR3 runs to 15 residues. Germline assignment: CDR1 MNHEY and CDR2 SMNVEV (reference sequence). The ends lost 3 bases at V and 10 bases at J; junction bases unmatched: 5.

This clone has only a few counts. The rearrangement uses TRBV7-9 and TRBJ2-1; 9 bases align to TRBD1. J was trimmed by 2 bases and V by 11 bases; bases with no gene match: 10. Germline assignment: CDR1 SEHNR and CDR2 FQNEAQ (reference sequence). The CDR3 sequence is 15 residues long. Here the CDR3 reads CAGVNRGQTYNEQFF. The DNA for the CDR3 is TGTGCCGGTGTGAACAGGGGGCAAACCTACAATGAGCAGTTCTTC.

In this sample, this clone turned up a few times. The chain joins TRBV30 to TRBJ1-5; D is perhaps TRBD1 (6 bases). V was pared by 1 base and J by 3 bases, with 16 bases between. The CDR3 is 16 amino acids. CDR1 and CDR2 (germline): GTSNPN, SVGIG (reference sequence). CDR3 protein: CAWSARGSAPNQPQHF. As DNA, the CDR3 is TGTGCCTGGAGTGCCAGGGGATCTGCCCCCAATCAGCCCCAGCATTTT.

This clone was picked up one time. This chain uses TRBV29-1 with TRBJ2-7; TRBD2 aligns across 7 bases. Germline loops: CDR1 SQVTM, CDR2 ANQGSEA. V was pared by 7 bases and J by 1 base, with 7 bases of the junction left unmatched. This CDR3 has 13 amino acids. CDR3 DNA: TGCAGCGCCGGTATAGCGGGTTCCTACGAGCAGTACTTC. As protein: CSAGIAGSYEQYF.

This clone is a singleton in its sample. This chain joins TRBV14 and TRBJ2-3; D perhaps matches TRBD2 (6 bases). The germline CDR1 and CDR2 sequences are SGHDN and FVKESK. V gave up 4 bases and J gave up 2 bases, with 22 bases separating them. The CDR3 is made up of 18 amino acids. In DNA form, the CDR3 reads TGTGCCAGCAGCCCACTGGGAAACCGGGACTTCCACACAGATACGCAGTATTTT. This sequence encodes CASSPLGNRDFHTDTQYF.

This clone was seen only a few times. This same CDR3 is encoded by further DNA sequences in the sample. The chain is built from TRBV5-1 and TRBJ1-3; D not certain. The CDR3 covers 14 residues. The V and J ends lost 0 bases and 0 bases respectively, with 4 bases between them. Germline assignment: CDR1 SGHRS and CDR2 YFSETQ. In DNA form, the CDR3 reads TGCGCCAGCAGCTTGGACACCTCTGGAAACACCATATATTTT. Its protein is CASSLDTSGNTIYF.

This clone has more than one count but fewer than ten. This CDR3 reads CASSQTTGPTYEQYF. The DNA for the CDR3 is TGTGCCAGCAGCCAGACCACAGGGCCCACCTACGAGCAGTACTTC. The chain uses TRBV14 and TRBJ2-7; possibly TRBD1 for D (6 bases). This CDR3 is built from 15 residues. CDR1 SGHDN and CDR2 FVKESK come from the germline V gene. The V and J ends lost 3 bases and 2 bases respectively, with 14 bases between them. Combining the CDR3 with reference TRBV14 and TRBJ2-7 gives the whole variable domain EAGVTQFPSHSVIEKGQTVTLRCDPISGHDNLYWYRRVMGKEIKFLLHFVKESKQDESGMPNNRFLAERTGGTYSTLKVQPAELEDSGVYFCASSQTTGPTYEQYFGPGTRLTVT.

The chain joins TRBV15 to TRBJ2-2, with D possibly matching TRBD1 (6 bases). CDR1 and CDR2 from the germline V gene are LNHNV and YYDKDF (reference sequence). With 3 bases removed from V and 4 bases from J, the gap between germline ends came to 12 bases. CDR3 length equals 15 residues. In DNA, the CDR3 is TGTGCCACCAGCAGGGACACAGGGTTCACCGGGGAGCTGTTTTTT. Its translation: CATSRDTGFTGELFF.

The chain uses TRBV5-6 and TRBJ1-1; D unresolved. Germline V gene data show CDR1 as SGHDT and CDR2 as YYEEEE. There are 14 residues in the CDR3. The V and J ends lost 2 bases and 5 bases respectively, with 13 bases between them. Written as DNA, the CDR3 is TGTGCCAGCAGCTTATACAGTCAAGAGACTGAAGCTTTCTTT. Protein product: CASSLYSQETEAFF. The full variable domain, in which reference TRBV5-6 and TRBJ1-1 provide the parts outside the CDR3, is DAGVTQSPTHLIKTRGQQVTLRCSPKSGHDTVSWYQQALGQGPQFIFQYYEEEERQRGNFPDRFSGHQFPNYSSELNVNALLLGDSALYLCASSLYSQETEAFFGQGTRLTVV.

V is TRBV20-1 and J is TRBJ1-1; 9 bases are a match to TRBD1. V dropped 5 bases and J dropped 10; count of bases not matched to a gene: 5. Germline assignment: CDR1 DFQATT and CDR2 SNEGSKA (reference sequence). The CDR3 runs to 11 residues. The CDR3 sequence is CSAPTGGRAFF. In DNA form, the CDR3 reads TGCAGTGCTCCGACAGGGGGAAGAGCTTTCTTT.

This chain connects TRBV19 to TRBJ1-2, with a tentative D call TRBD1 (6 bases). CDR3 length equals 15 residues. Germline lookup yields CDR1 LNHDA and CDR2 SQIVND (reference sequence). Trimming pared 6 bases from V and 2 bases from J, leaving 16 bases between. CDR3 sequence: CASSVDSSANYGYTF. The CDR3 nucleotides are TGTGCCAGTAGCGTGGACAGCTCGGCGAACTATGGCTACACCTTC.

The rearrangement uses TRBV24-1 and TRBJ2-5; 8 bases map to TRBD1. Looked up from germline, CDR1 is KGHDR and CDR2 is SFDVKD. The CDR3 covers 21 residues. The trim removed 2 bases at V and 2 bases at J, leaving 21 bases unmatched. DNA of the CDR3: TGTGCCACCAGTGATTCCTCGGACAGGGAGGCGACGATAGGCGAGCAAGAGACCCAGTACTTC. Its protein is CATSDSSDREATIGEQETQYF.

The CDR3 nucleotides read TGTGCCAGCAGTCCTGTAGGGGAAGGTAGCAATCAGCCCCAGCATTTT. This gives the protein CASSPVGEGSNQPQHF. The chain uses TRBV27 and TRBJ1-5, with D possibly matching TRBD1 (5 bases). From germline, CDR1 is MNHEY and CDR2 SMNVEV (reference sequence). This CDR3 has 16 amino acids. Trimming pared 5 bases from V and 0 bases from J, leaving 14 bases between.

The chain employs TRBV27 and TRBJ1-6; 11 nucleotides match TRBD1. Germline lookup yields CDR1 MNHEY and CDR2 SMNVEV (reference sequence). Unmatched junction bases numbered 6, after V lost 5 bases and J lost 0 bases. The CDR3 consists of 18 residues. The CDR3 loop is CASSIRTGGFSYNSPLHF. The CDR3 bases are TGTGCCAGCAGTATAAGGACAGGGGGCTTCTCCTATAATTCACCCCTCCACTTT.

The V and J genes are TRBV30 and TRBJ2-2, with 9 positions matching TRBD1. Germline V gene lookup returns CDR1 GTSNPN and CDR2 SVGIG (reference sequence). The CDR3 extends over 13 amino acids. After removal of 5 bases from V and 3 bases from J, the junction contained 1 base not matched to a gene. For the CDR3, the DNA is TGTGCCTGGGGACAGGGGCACACCGGGGAGCTGTTTTTT. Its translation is CAWGQGHTGELFF.

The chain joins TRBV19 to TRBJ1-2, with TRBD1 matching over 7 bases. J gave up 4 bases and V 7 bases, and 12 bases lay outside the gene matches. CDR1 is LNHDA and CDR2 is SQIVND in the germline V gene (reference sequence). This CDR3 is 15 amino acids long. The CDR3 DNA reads TGTGCCAGTACGGGACAGTTAGGGGCCCTCTATGGCTACACCTTC. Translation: CASTGQLGALYGYTF.

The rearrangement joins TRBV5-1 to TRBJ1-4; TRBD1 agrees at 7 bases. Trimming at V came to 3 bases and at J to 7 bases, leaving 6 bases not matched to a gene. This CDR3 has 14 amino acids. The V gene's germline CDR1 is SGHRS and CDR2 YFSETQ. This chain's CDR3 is CASSSGTAGEKLFF. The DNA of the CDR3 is TGCGCCAGCAGCTCCGGGACAGCCGGTGAAAAACTGTTTTTT. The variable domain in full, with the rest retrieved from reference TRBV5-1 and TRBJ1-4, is KAGVTQTPRYLIKTRGQQVTLSCSPISGHRSVSWYQQTPGQGLQFLFEYFSETQRNKGNFPGRFSGRQFSNSRSEMNVSTLELGDSALYLCASSSGTAGEKLFFGSGTQLSVL.

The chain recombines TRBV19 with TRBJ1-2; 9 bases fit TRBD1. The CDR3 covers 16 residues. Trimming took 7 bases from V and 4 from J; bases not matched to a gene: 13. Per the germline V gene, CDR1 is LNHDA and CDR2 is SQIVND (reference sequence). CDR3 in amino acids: CASIPSGQGMGYGYTF. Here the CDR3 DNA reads TGTGCCAGTATTCCGTCTGGACAGGGGATGGGCTATGGCTACACCTTC.

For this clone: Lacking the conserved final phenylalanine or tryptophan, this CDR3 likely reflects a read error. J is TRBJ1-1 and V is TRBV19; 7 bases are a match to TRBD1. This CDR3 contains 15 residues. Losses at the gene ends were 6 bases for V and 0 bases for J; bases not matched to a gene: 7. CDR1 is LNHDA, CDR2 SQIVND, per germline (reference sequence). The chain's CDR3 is CASRTGQQMNTEAFL. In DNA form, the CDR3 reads TGTGCCAGTAGGACGGGACAGCAAATGAACACTGAAGCTTTCCTT.